This T cell receptor beta chain was captured by sequencing in a study of blood T cell repertoires in COVID-19. The V segment lost 4 bases and the J segment 6 bases; nucleotides outside the gene matches: 16. CDR1 and CDR2 from the germline V gene are SGDLS and YYNGEE. This CDR3 region has 16 residues. Clones were sequenced by immunoSEQ multiplex PCR, and TCRdb holds only the in-frame ones, with some missing. The sample lists some 120,000 clones, more than 75% seen once, with 7% to 9% in the top ten. The sequence derives from a man aged 65 to 79 with acute or convalescent COVID-19. The chain joins TRBV9 to TRBJ2-7; 7 bases are a match to TRBD1. Sequencing input: peripheral blood. CDR3 sequence: CASSPDMGQSFREQYF. CDR3 nucleotide sequence: TGTGCCAGCAGCCCGGACATGGGACAGTCTTTTCGCGAGCAGTACTTC.